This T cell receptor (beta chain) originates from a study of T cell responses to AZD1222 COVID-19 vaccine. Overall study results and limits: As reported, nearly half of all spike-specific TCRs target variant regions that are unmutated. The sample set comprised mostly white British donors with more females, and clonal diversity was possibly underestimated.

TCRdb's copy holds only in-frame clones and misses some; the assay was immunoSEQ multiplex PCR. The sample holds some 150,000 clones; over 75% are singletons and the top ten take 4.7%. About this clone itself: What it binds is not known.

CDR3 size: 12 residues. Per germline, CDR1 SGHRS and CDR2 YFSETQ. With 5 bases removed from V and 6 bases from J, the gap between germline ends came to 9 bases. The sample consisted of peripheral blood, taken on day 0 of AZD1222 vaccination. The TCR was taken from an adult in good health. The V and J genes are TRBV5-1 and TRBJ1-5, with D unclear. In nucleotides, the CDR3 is TGCGCCAGCAGTAGACATGCTCAGCCCCAGCATTTT. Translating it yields CASSRHAQPQHF.